A selection of T cell receptor beta chains follows, all from one sample in a study of cytomegalovirus exposure and HLA in healthy donors. Here immunoSEQ multiplex PCR was the method, and the copy in TCRdb shows in-frame clones only, minus some. This table holds 55,000 to 80,000 clones, around 80% found once. The sequenced material came from PBMCs. These receptors were obtained from a man between 40 and 49 years old in good health and CMV-seronegative. The CDR3 runs from the conserved cysteine through the conserved F or W. The order of the fields is V gene, clone size, D gene, J gene, CDR3 protein, CDR3 DNA. D genes are given only for firm matches. Clone size is not always given. Where it is, it says once, few, many or a class for expanded clones.

>TRBV2|.|.|TRBJ1-6
CASTANSPLHF
TGTGCCAGCACAGCGAATTCACCCCTCCACTTT
>TRBV14|once|TRBD2|TRBJ2-1
CASSQGLAAPYNEQFF
TGTGCCAGCAGCCAAGGACTAGCGGCTCCCTACAATGAGCAGTTCTTC
>TRBV7-9|.|.|TRBJ2-1
CSSIPSSGNEQFF
TGTTCCAGCATCCCCTCTTCGGGTAATGAGCAGTTCTTC
>TRBV7-3|.|.|TRBJ1-5
CASSLGGGQPQHF
TGTGCCAGCAGCTTAGGGGGAGGTCAGCCCCAGCATTTT
>TRBV6-6|.|TRBD1|TRBJ2-7
CASSYLYQGAYEQYF
TGTGCCAGCAGTTACTTATATCAGGGGGCTTACGAGCAGTACTTC
>TRBV2|.|TRBD1|TRBJ1-5
CASGPGGSNQPQHF
TGTGCCAGCGGCCCAGGGGGAAGCAATCAGCCCCAGCATTTT
>TRBV28|once|TRBD1|TRBJ1-2
CASSFGQVYGYTF
TGTGCCAGCAGTTTTGGACAGGTCTATGGCTACACCTTC
>TRBV29-1|many|.|TRBJ2-1
CSVEAPQGYEQFF
TGCAGCGTTGAAGCTCCCCAGGGCTATGAGCAGTTCTTC
>TRBV5-4|.|.|TRBJ2-2
CASSLFASETGELFF
TGTGCCAGCAGCTTGTTCGCTAGTGAGACCGGGGAGCTGTTTTTT
>TRBV28|.|.|TRBJ1-5
CASSLRQVYQPQHF
TGTGCCAGCAGTTTAAGACAGGTTTATCAGCCCCAGCATTTT
>TRBV10-1|once|TRBD1|TRBJ2-2
CASSPPGTGPGELFF
TGCGCCAGCAGCCCTCCCGGGACAGGGCCCGGGGAGCTGTTTTTT
>TRBV6-5|.|.|TRBJ2-7
CASSLTGLFLYEQYF
TGTGCCAGCAGTTTAACAGGGTTATTCCTTTACGAGCAGTACTTC
>TRBV28|.|.|TRBJ2-2
CASSLGGRTGELFF
TGTGCCAGCAGTTTGGGAGGACGCACCGGGGAGCTGTTTTTT
>TRBV28|.|TRBD1|TRBJ2-7
CASSPGTGIHEQYF
TGTGCCAGCAGCCCCGGGACAGGGATCCACGAGCAGTACTTC
>TRBV28|.|TRBD2|TRBJ2-3
CASSSGTSGGVDTQYF
TGTGCCAGCAGTTCAGGGACTAGCGGGGGGGTAGATACGCAGTATTTT
>TRBV2|.|TRBD2|TRBJ2-1
CASSEARDYRFF
TGTGCCAGCAGTGAAGCACGGGACTACCGGTTCTTC
>TRBV29-1|.|TRBD2|TRBJ2-1
CSVQGLAGVGGKSSYNEQFF
TGCAGCGTCCAAGGACTAGCGGGAGTTGGAGGAAAAAGCTCCTACAATGAGCAGTTCTTC
>TRBV15|.|.|TRBJ2-6
CATSVGATAGANVLTF
TGTGCCACCTCGGTGGGTGCGACAGCTGGGGCCAACGTCCTGACTTTC
>TRBV5-8|.|TRBD2|TRBJ2-3
CASRPSGGTDTQYF
TGTGCCAGCAGACCTAGCGGGGGCACAGATACGCAGTATTTT
>TRBV28|.|TRBD1|TRBJ2-7
CASSYDREYTYEQYF
TGTGCCAGCAGTTACGACAGGGAATATACCTACGAGCAGTACTTC
>TRBV29-1|.|TRBD1|TRBJ1-2
CSAFVGQGVRDGYTF
TGCAGCGCTTTTGTCGGGCAGGGGGTTCGGGATGGCTACACCTTC
>TRBV2|few|.|TRBJ2-5
CASSPQETQYF
TGTGCCAGCAGCCCTCAAGAGACCCAGTACTTC
>TRBV6-5|.|.|TRBJ1-5
CASSYSGKNQPQHF
TGTGCCAGCAGTTATTCGGGAAAGAATCAGCCCCAGCATTTT
>TRBV5-1|few|.|TRBJ2-1
CASSLQGPKYNEQFF
TGCGCCAGCAGCTTGCAGGGTCCAAAGTACAATGAGCAGTTCTTC
>TRBV6-6|few|.|TRBJ1-4
CASSAGTNEKLFF
TGTGCCAGCAGTGCCGGGACAAATGAAAAACTGTTTTTT
>TRBV5-1|few|TRBD2|TRBJ2-7
CASSYGTSGSYEQYF
TGCGCCAGCAGCTACGGGACTAGCGGCTCCTACGAGCAGTACTTC
>TRBV10-1|.|TRBD2|TRBJ2-5
CASSGRLGETQYF
TGCGCCAGTAGCGGGAGGCTGGGGGAGACCCAGTACTTC
>TRBV18|.|.|TRBJ1-2
CASSPQGSPTGKLNYGYTF
TGTGCCAGCTCACCACAGGGATCCCCCACAGGGAAACTCAACTATGGCTACACCTTC
>TRBV15|.|.|TRBJ1-1
CATSRDLLQVEAFF
TGTGCCACCAGCAGAGATCTTTTACAGGTTGAAGCTTTCTTT
>TRBV7-2|few|.|TRBJ2-7
CASSYDTTYEQYF
TGTGCCAGCAGCTATGACACGACCTACGAGCAGTACTTC
>TRBV11-3|.|TRBD2|TRBJ2-3
CASSLTSGSITDTQYF
TGTGCCAGCAGCTTAACTAGCGGGTCCATCACAGATACGCAGTATTTT
>TRBV18|.|.|TRBJ2-3
CASSRAGGSTDTQYF
TGTGCCAGCTCACGTGCGGGCGGCAGCACAGATACGCAGTATTTT
>TRBV5-1|.|.|TRBJ1-1
CASSLFGGTEAFF
TGCGCCAGCAGCTTATTCGGGGGGACCGAAGCTTTCTTT
>TRBV4-1|.|.|TRBJ1-1
CASSQDRGTEAFF
TGCGCCAGCAGCCAAGATCGGGGCACTGAAGCTTTCTTT
>TRBV15|.|TRBD2|TRBJ2-3
CATSRDRDWGGDF
TGTGCCACCAGCAGAGATCGAGACTGGGGGGGAGATTTT
>TRBV9|.|.|TRBJ2-3
CASSVSASKGTDTQYF
TGTGCCAGCAGCGTTTCAGCGAGTAAAGGCACAGATACGCAGTATTTT
>TRBV27|.|TRBD1|TRBJ1-2
CASSPSGTGGANYGYTF
TGTGCCAGCAGTCCATCCGGGACAGGGGGAGCTAACTATGGCTACACCTTC
>TRBV6-5|.|TRBD1|TRBJ1-2
CASSYIGRGLNYGYTF
TGTGCCAGCAGTTACATAGGCAGGGGGCTTAACTATGGCTACACCTTC
>TRBV19|.|TRBD1|TRBJ1-5
CASSREGQGGNQPQHF
TGTGCCAGTAGTAGAGAAGGACAGGGCGGCAATCAGCCCCAGCATTTT
>TRBV21-1|.|.|TRBJ2-3
CASSLGTFITDTQYF
TGTGCCAGCAGCTTAGGGACTTTCATCACAGATACGCAGTATTTT
>TRBV2|.|.|TRBJ1-4
CASSWTANPGDEKLFF
TGTGCCAGCAGTTGGACAGCCAACCCAGGGGATGAAAAACTGTTTTTT
>TRBV7-9|.|TRBD2|TRBJ2-7
CASSTGLAGVSYEQYF
TGTGCCAGCAGCACGGGACTAGCGGGAGTGTCCTACGAGCAGTACTTC
>TRBV4-1|.|TRBD2|TRBJ2-5
CASSPNIGTTRQETQYF
TGCGCCAGCAGCCCCAATATTGGGACTACGAGACAAGAGACCCAGTACTTC